A single sample is the source of the 32 T cell receptor beta chains below, sequenced in a study of identical twins. Each CDR3 protein gets one entry after TCRdb re-called the 5' RACE reads with MiXCR. The repertoire holds approximately 630,000 distinct CDR3 sequences, with just over 7% as singletons. The same data also went into a second study, on yellow fever vaccine responses in identical twins.

The sample taken for sequencing was PBMCs. The origin of the receptors is a woman under 30 in good health.

This clonotype was observed at least ten times. The rearrangement links TRBV10-3 to TRBJ1-1, with TRBD1 matching 9 bases. V lost 6 bases and J lost 1; bases outside the gene matches: 3. CDR3 length: 14 amino acids. Per the germline V gene, CDR1 is ENHRY and CDR2 is SYGVKD. In DNA, the CDR3 is TGTGCCATCAGGCGGACAGGGGAGAACACTGAAGCTTTCTTT. It translates to CAIRRTGENTEAFF.

This clonotype was detected a few times. The chain joins TRBV15 to TRBJ2-5; D is perhaps TRBD1 (5 bases). Trimming stripped 0 bases from V and 5 bases from J, with 7 bases between. CDR1 is LNHNV and CDR2 is YYDKDF in the germline V gene (reference sequence). CDR3 size: 13 residues. CDR3 sequence: CATSRDRAETQYF. The CDR3 coding sequence is TGTGCCACCAGCAGAGACAGGGCTGAGACCCAGTACTTC.

V is TRBV18 and J is TRBJ2-1; TRBD1 aligns across 10 bases. V shed 3 bases, J shed 9 bases, and the junction held 5 bases outside the gene matches. This CDR3 is built from 14 residues. Germline V gives CDR1 KGHSH, CDR2 LQKENI. CDR3 sequence: CASSPTDRGLEQFF. In nucleotides, the CDR3 is TGTGCCAGCTCACCTACTGACAGGGGGCTTGAGCAGTTCTTC.

This clonotype was observed a handful of times. The chain carries TRBV24-1 and TRBJ2-1, with D perhaps matching TRBD2 (5 bases). The germline V gene encodes CDR1 KGHDR and CDR2 SFDVKD. The germline V and J ends were trimmed by 5 bases and 6 bases, with 19 bases remaining between them. CDR3 length equals 16 residues. In DNA form, the CDR3 reads TGTGCCACCAGTGTAGGTGCAGCTCCTGAGGGCAATGAGCAGTTCTTC. Its translation is CATSVGAAPEGNEQFF.

V is TRBV7-9 and J is TRBJ1-1; D is possibly TRBD1 (5 bases). Trimming shortened V by 1 base and J by 2 bases, and 11 bases separated the two germline ends. In germline, CDR1 is SEHNR, CDR2 FQNEAQ (reference sequence). The CDR3 runs to 15 residues. CDR3 protein: CASSLVEGINTEAFF. The CDR3 region has the DNA TGTGCCAGCAGCTTAGTTGAGGGGATAAACACTGAAGCTTTCTTT.

The genes are TRBV5-1 and TRBJ2-5; D gene unclear. The CDR3 has 13 amino acids. Germline V lookup: CDR1 SGHRS, CDR2 YFSETQ. Trimming took off 0 bases at V and 0 bases at J, with 3 bases between the two ends. CDR3 protein: CASSLVNQETQYF. Written as DNA, the CDR3 is TGCGCCAGCAGCTTGGTAAACCAAGAGACCCAGTACTTC.

The V call is TRBV20-1, the J call TRBJ2-5, with D tentatively TRBD1 (6 bases). Germline V CDR1 and CDR2: DFQATT, SNEGSKA (reference sequence). The CDR3 length is 14 residues. V was clipped by 2 bases and J by 4 bases, with 14 bases between them. CDR3 DNA: TGCAGTGCTAGACACAGGGTACGGTCAGAGACCCAGTACTTC. Its translation is CSARHRVRSETQYF.

This clonotype was picked up a small number of times. The chain couples TRBV5-4 to TRBJ2-3; D is possibly TRBD1 or TRBD2 (6 bases each). V lost 0 bases to trimming and J lost 5 bases, with 13 bases between them. The CDR3 has 15 amino acids. The V gene's germline CDR1 is SGHNT and CDR2 YYREEE (reference sequence). The CDR3 DNA follows: TGTGCCAGCAGCTTGGCGGGGGCCGGGGGAGATACGCAGTATTTT. This encodes CASSLAGAGGDTQYF.

The CDR3 loop is CASSLIYHEQYF. The CDR3 DNA sequence: TGTGCCAGCAGTTTAATTTACCACGAGCAGTACTTC. The chain carries TRBV28 and TRBJ2-7; D is ambiguous. Trimming left V 2 bases short and J 5 bases short, with 7 bases between. This CDR3 is built from 12 residues. The V gene's germline CDR1 is MDHEN and CDR2 SYDVKM.

The chain carries TRBV18 and TRBJ2-7; D unresolved. The V gene's germline CDR1 is KGHSH and CDR2 LQKENI. The V end lost 0 bases, the J end lost 1 base, and 10 bases lay between the germline ends. CDR3 length: 15 amino acids. The DNA of the CDR3 is TGTGCCAGCTCACCACCGTCGGGCCAGTCCTACGAGCAGTACTTC. Translation: CASSPPSGQSYEQYF.

V usage is TRBV27 and J usage is TRBJ2-1; possibly TRBD2 for D (6 bases). V gave up 7 bases and J gave up 3 bases, with 13 bases separating them. The CDR3 is 14 amino acids. Germline assignment: CDR1 MNHEY and CDR2 SMNVEV (reference sequence). The CDR3 protein is CASMKRALYNEQFF. The CDR3 coding sequence is TGTGCCAGCATGAAGCGGGCCCTCTACAATGAGCAGTTCTTC.

The sample holds a few counts of this clonotype. The CDR3 DNA is TGCGCCAGCAGCTTGGGGAGGCAAGTCTACAATGAGCAGTTCTTC. The encoded protein is CASSLGRQVYNEQFF. This rearrangement joins TRBV5-1 to TRBJ2-1; D may be TRBD2 (5 bases). In germline, CDR1 is SGHRS, CDR2 YFSETQ. This CDR3 region has 15 residues. Trimming took off 0 bases at V and 3 bases at J, with 10 bases between the two ends.

Only a few counts were recorded for this clonotype. The chain employs TRBV3-1 and TRBJ2-5, with D perhaps matching TRBD2 (6 bases). This CDR3 is 13 amino acids long. Germline V lookup: CDR1 LGHDT, CDR2 YNNKEL (reference sequence). V lost 11 bases to trimming and J lost 1 base, with 14 bases between them. DNA for the CDR3: TGTGCCGGCAACCGAGCGGGCCAAGAGACCCAGTACTTC. It codes for CAGNRAGQETQYF.

This clonotype was counted only a few times. The chain combines TRBV27 with TRBJ1-1, with D perhaps TRBD1 (5 bases). Germline-derived CDR1 and CDR2 are MNHEY and SMNVEV (reference sequence). V lost 3 bases to trimming and J lost 5 bases, with 16 bases between them. The CDR3 totals 15 residues. CDR3 DNA: TGTGCCAGCAGTTTGGTGGGGGGAGGTCAGACTGAAGCTTTCTTT. Residues: CASSLVGGGQTEAFF.

This clonotype was seen at least ten times. The chain uses TRBV20-1 and TRBJ1-1; 7 nucleotides line up with TRBD1. CDR3 length: 12 residues. The V segment lost 6 bases and the J segment 3 bases; nucleotides outside the gene matches: 4. Germline V CDR1 and CDR2: DFQATT, SNEGSKA (reference sequence). DNA for the CDR3: TGCAGTGCCGGCAGGGGGTACACTGAAGCTTTCTTT. It translates to CSAGRGYTEAFF.

This clonotype has just a few counts. The V and J genes are TRBV10-1 and TRBJ2-2; no clear D gene. Per germline, CDR1 WNHNN and CDR2 SYGVQD (reference sequence). V was cut by 7 bases and J by 1 base, with 10 bases left in between. The CDR3 sequence is 14 residues long. CDR3 region: CASTRGENTGELFF. The CDR3 bases are TGCGCCAGCACCAGAGGAGAGAACACCGGGGAGCTGTTTTTT.

This clonotype has ten or more counts. This chain uses TRBV6-1 with TRBJ1-6; 9 nucleotides align to TRBD1. CDR1 and CDR2 from the germline V gene are MNHNS and SASEGT. CDR3 size: 14 residues. The V segment lost 6 bases and the J segment 9 bases; nucleotides outside the gene matches: 6. CDR3 region: CASSPTGGGSPLHF. Written as DNA, the CDR3 is TGTGCCAGCAGCCCCACAGGGGGCGGTTCACCCCTCCACTTT.

This clonotype has a handful of counts. V is TRBV20-1 and J is TRBJ2-7, with D unclear. This CDR3 spans 14 amino acids. Trimming removed 4 bases from V and 3 bases from J, with 16 bases in between. Germline V lookup: CDR1 DFQATT, CDR2 SNEGSKA (reference sequence). CDR3 DNA: TGCAGTGCTATAAAACACGGACGGAGCTACGAGCAGTACGTC. Protein product: CSAIKHGRSYEQYV.

The chain links TRBV11-2 to TRBJ2-2, with TRBD1 as a possible D gene (7 bases). V was pared by 5 bases and J by 1 base, with 14 bases between. The CDR3 extends over 16 amino acids. CDR1 is SGHAT and CDR2 is FQNNGV in the germline V gene. The CDR3 reads CASSRNRGGNTGELFF. The CDR3 coding sequence is TGTGCCAGCAGCCGCAACAGGGGAGGGAACACCGGGGAGCTGTTTTTT.

This clonotype has at least ten counts. The chain employs TRBV12-3 or TRBV12-4 and TRBJ2-7, with 7 bases matching TRBD2. V lost 4 bases to trimming and J lost 2 bases; unmatched junction nucleotides: 5. CDR3 size: 14 residues. CDR3 sequence (DNA): TGTGCCAGCAGTTATACTAGCGTCGCCTACGAGCAGTACTTC. Translated: CASSYTSVAYEQYF.

The genes are TRBV28 and TRBJ2-7; 8 nucleotides agree with TRBD1. The length of the CDR3 is 14 residues. Germline V gene data show CDR1 as MDHEN and CDR2 as SYDVKM. Trimming cost V 4 bases and J 2 bases; bases outside gene matches: 4. DNA of the CDR3: TGTGCCAGCAGTTCAGGGGACAGGACCTACGAGCAGTACTTC. Residues: CASSSGDRTYEQYF.

V is TRBV5-5 and J is TRBJ2-7, with TRBD1 as a possible D gene (6 bases). V lost 3 bases and J 3 bases, leaving 10 bases between the germline ends. CDR3 length: 13 amino acids. Looked up from germline, CDR1 is SGHKS and CDR2 is YYEKEE (reference sequence). CDR3 nucleotides: TGTGCCAGCAGCTCCGGACAGCTCTACGAGCAGTACGTC. It codes for CASSSGQLYEQYV.

This clonotype was recorded a few times. The chain joins TRBV7-9 to TRBJ2-1; the D gene could be TRBD1 or TRBD2 (7 bases each). Trimming removed 5 bases from V and 8 bases from J, with 19 bases in between. The CDR3 is made up of 15 amino acids. Germline V gives CDR1 SEHNR, CDR2 FQNEAQ (reference sequence). CDR3 amino acids: CASSPGGGARDEQFF. CDR3 in DNA: TGTGCCAGCAGCCCAGGGGGGGGGGCTCGGGATGAGCAGTTCTTC.

This clonotype has more than one count but fewer than ten. The chain couples TRBV2 to TRBJ2-3; no clear D gene. The CDR3 is 13 residues long. With 3 bases removed from V and 4 bases from J, the gap between germline ends came to 8 bases. Per the germline V gene, CDR1 is SNHLY and CDR2 is FYNNEI. The CDR3 sequence is CASSEWGPDTQYF. Written as DNA, the CDR3 is TGTGCCAGCAGTGAGTGGGGTCCAGATACGCAGTATTTT. The full variable domain, in which reference TRBV2 and TRBJ2-3 provide the parts outside the CDR3, is EPEVTQTPSHQVTQMGQEVILRCVPISNHLYFYWYRQILGQKVEFLVSFYNNEISEKSEIFDDQFSVERPDGSNFTLKIRSTKLEDSAMYFCASSEWGPDTQYFGPGTRLTVL.

This clonotype was recorded a few times. The chain recombines TRBV12-3 or TRBV12-4 with TRBJ2-7; D possibly corresponds to TRBD2 (5 bases). CDR3 length: 14 amino acids. V was clipped by 10 bases and J by 6 bases, with 22 bases between them. This CDR3 reads CATRRGAADGEQYF. Here the CDR3 DNA reads TGTGCCACCCGCCGTGGAGCAGCGGACGGCGAGCAGTACTTC.

This rearrangement joins TRBV11-2 to TRBJ2-2; D possibly uses TRBD1 or TRBD2 (5 bases each). This CDR3 has 15 residues. The germline V and J ends were trimmed by 6 bases and 6 bases, with 17 bases remaining between them. Germline V gene lookup returns CDR1 SGHAT and CDR2 FQNNGV. The CDR3 coding sequence is TGTGCCAGCAGAAGACCGGGGCTTCTCCCCGGGGAGCTGTTTTTT. Amino acids: CASRRPGLLPGELFF. Using reference TRBV11-2 and TRBJ2-2 for the parts outside the CDR3, the full variable domain is EAGVAQSPRYKIIEKRQSVAFWCNPISGHATLYWYQQILGQGPKLLIQFQNNGVVDDSQLPKDRFSAERLKGVDSTLKIQPAKLEDSAVYLCASRRPGLLPGELFFGEGSRLTVL.

The V gene is TRBV12-3 or TRBV12-4, the J gene TRBJ2-7, with D possibly matching TRBD1 (5 bases). V was shortened by 5 bases and J by 4 bases, with 18 bases between the two germline ends. The CDR3 extends over 15 amino acids. Here the CDR3 reads CASSHDSLRIYEQYF. CDR3 DNA sequence: TGTGCCAGCAGTCACGACAGCCTAAGGATATACGAGCAGTACTTC.

Ten or more counts support this clonotype. The genes are TRBV9 and TRBJ1-1; D is unclear. The CDR3 runs to 14 residues. Trimming pared 5 bases from V and 4 bases from J, leaving 15 bases between. CDR1 and CDR2 (germline): SGDLS, YYNGEE. This CDR3 reads CASSSRTLATEAFF. CDR3 in DNA: TGTGCCAGCAGTTCAAGGACCCTCGCCACTGAAGCTTTCTTT.

J is TRBJ2-1 and V is TRBV5-1, with D perhaps TRBD2 (6 bases). The CDR3 consists of 15 residues. In germline, CDR1 is SGHRS, CDR2 YFSETQ. V was cut by 3 bases and J by 4 bases, with 14 bases left in between. CDR3 DNA sequence: TGCGCCAGCAGCTCCGGAGGGAATGGGTACAATGAGCAGTTCTTC. This sequence encodes CASSSGGNGYNEQFF.

This clonotype came up once. This chain connects TRBV12-3 or TRBV12-4 to TRBJ1-2; D is undetermined. V was trimmed by 0 bases and J by 3 bases, leaving 14 bases between them. CDR3 length: 16 residues. The CDR3 loop reads CASSLALGESYYGYTF. The DNA of the CDR3 is TGTGCCAGCAGTTTAGCGCTTGGGGAATCTTACTATGGCTACACCTTC.

This clonotype was picked up a small number of times. The V and J genes are TRBV3-1 and TRBJ2-7; 8 bases align to TRBD1. The CDR3 totals 15 residues. From germline, CDR1 is LGHDT and CDR2 YNNKEL (reference sequence). Trimming took 4 bases from V and 3 from J; bases not matched to a gene: 8. CDR3 nucleotides: TGTGCCAGCAGCCCATCCCGGGACAGGCTCTACGAGCAGTACTTC. Translated: CASSPSRDRLYEQYF.

This chain connects TRBV20-1 to TRBJ2-2, with a possible D match to TRBD2 (5 bases). The germline V gene has CDR1 DFQATT and CDR2 SNEGSKA (reference sequence). This CDR3 region has 16 residues. Trimming removed 0 bases from V and 1 base from J, with 12 bases in between. CDR3 sequence reads: CSARDPGSVNTGELFF. The CDR3 bases are TGCAGTGCTAGAGATCCGGGAAGCGTGAACACCGGGGAGCTGTTTTTT.